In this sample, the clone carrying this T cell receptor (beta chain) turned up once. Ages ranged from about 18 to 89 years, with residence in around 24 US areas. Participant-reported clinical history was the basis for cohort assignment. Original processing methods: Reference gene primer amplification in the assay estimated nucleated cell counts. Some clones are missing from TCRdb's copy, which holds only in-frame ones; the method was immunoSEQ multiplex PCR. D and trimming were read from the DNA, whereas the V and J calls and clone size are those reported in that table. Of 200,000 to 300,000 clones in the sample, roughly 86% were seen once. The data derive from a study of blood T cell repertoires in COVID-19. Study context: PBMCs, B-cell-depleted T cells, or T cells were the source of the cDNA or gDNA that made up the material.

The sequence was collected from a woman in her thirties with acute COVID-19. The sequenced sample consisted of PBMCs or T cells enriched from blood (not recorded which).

The CDR3 loop reads CACRTSGRNNEQFF. CDR3 bases: TGTGCCTGTCGGACTAGCGGACGGAACAATGAGCAGTTCTTC. The rearrangement links TRBV2 to TRBJ2-1; 10 positions agree with TRBD2. The V and J ends lost 11 bases and 5 bases, in that order; junction bases with no gene match: 9. This CDR3 is built from 14 residues. CDR1 SNHLY and CDR2 FYNNEI come from the germline V gene.